This TCR beta chain appears in the sequencing data of a study of CD8+CD57+ T cells in acquired aplastic anemia. Whole-study context: The mean DNA yield obtained from sorted CD4+ and CD8+ cells came to approximately 3.2 ug.

Patients chosen for sequencing had shown CD8+CD57+ cell expansion by flow cytometry. V dropped 3 bases and J dropped 5 bases, with 7 bases sitting between them. CDR3 length: 12 amino acids. CDR1 is SEHNR and CDR2 is FQNEAQ in the germline V gene (reference sequence). This clonotype was recorded many times. CDR3 and TCR beta VDJ profiling relied on a genomic DNA template. TCRdb ran MiXCR on the reads and lists one entry per CDR3 protein. The sample records around 500,000 distinct CDR3 sequences, roughly a third being singletons. The V call is TRBV7-9, the J call TRBJ1-2; no clear D gene. This clonotype was sampled from a human donor with aplastic anemia. Sequences were obtained from sorted CD4+, CD8+, or CD8+CD57+ T cells (not recorded which) from PBMCs. This chain's CDR3 is CASSFAEYGYTF. Written as DNA, the CDR3 is TGTGCCAGCAGCTTTGCGGAGTATGGCTACACCTTC. Together with reference TRBV7-9 and TRBJ1-2, the CDR3 gives the full variable domain: DTGVSQNPRHKITKRGQNVTFRCDPISEHNRLYWYRQTLGQGPEFLTYFQNEAQLEKSRLLSDRFSAERPKGSFSTLEIQRTEQGDSAMYLCASSFAEYGYTFGSGTRLTVV.